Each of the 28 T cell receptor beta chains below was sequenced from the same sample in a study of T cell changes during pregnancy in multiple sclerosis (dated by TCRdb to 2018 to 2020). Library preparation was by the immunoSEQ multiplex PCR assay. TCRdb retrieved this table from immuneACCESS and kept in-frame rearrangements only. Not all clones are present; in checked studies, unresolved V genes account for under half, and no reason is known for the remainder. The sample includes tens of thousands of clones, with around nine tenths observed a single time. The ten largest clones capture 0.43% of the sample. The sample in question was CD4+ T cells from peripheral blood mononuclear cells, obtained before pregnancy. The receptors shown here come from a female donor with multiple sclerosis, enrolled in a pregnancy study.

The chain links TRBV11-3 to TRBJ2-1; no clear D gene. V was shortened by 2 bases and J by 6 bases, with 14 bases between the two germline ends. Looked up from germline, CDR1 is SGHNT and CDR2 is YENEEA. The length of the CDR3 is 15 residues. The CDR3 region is CASSLSSNPTNEQFF. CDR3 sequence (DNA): TGTGCCAGCAGCTTAAGCTCAAACCCCACCAATGAGCAGTTCTTC.

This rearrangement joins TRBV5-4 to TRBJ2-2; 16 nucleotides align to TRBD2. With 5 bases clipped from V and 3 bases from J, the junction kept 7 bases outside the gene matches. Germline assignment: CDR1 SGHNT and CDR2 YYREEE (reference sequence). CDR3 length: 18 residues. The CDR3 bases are TGTGCCAGCAGACCAGGGACTAGCGGGGGGGCATACACCGGGGAGCTGTTTTTT. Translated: CASRPGTSGGAYTGELFF.

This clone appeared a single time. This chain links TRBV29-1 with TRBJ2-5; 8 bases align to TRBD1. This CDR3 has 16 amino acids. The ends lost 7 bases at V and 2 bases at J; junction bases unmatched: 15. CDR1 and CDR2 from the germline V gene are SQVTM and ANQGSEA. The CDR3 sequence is CSALIEGTGRQETQYF. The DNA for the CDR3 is TGCAGCGCTCTAATAGAGGGGACAGGCCGACAAGAGACCCAGTACTTC. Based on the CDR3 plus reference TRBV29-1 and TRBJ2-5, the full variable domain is SAVISQKPSRDICQRGTSLTIQCQVDSQVTMMFWYRQQPGQSLTLIATANQGSEATYESGFVIDKFPISRPNLTFSTLTVSNMSPEDSSIYLCSALIEGTGRQETQYFGPGTRLLVL.

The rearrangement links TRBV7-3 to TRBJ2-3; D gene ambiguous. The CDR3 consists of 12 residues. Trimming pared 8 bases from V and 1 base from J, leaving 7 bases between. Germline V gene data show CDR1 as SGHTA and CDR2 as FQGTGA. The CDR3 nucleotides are TGTGCCAGCTCGGCGGGCACAGATACGCAGTATTTT. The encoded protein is CASSAGTDTQYF.

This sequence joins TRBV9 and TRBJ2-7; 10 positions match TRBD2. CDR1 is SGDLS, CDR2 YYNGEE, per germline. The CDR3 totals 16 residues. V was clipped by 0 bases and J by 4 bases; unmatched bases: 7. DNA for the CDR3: TGTGCCAGCAGCGTAGATTCAAGCGGGGGGGCATACGAGCAGTACTTC. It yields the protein CASSVDSSGGAYEQYF.

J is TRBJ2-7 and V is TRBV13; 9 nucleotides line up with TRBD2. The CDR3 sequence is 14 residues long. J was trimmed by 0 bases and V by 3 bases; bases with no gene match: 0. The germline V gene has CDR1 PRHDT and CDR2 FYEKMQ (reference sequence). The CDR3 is CASSFSGSSYEQYF. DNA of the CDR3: TGTGCCAGCAGCTTTAGCGGGAGCTCCTACGAGCAGTACTTC.

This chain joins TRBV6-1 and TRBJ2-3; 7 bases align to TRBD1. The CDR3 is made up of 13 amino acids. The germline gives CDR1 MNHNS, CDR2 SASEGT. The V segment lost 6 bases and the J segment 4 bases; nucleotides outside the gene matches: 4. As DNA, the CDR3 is TGTGCCAGCAGGTTAGGGGGCTCAGATACGCAGTATTTT. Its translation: CASRLGGSDTQYF.

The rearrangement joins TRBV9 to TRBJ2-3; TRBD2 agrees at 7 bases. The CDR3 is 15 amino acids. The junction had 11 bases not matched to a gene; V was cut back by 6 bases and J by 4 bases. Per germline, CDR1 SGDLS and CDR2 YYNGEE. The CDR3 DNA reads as TGTGCCAGCACCCTATCGGGGGGAATGGCAGATACGCAGTATTTT. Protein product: CASTLSGGMADTQYF.

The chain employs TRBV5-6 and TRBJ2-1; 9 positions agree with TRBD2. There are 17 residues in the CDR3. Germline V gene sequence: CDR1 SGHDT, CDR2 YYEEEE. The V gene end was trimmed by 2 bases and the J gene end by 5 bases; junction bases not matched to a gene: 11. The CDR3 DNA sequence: TGTGCCAGCAGCTTCCGAGGATGGGCTAGCGGGAACAATGAGCAGTTCTTC. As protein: CASSFRGWASGNNEQFF.

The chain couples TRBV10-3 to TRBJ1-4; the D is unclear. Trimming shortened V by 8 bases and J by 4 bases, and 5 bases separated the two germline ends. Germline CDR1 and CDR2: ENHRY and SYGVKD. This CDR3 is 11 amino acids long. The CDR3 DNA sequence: TGTGCCATCTCCGTTAATGAAAAACTGTTTTTT. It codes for CAISVNEKLFF.

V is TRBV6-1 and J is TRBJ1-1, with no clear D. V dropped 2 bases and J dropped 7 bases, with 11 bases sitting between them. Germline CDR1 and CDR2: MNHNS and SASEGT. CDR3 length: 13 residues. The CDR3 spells CASSESGRGEAFF. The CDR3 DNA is TGTGCCAGCAGTGAAAGCGGACGCGGTGAAGCTTTCTTT.

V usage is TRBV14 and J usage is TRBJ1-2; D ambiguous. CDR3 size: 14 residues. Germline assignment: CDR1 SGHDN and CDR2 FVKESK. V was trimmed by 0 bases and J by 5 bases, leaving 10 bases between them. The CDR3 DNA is TGTGCCAGCAGCCAAGATCGCCAGGTTTATGGCTACACCTTC. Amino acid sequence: CASSQDRQVYGYTF.

CDR3 sequence: CASSLGGQPYGYTF. CDR3 DNA sequence: TGTGCCAGCAGTTTAGGGGGACAGCCCTATGGCTACACCTTC. The chain joins TRBV27 to TRBJ1-2, with 7 positions matching TRBD1. CDR3 length: 14 residues. V gave up 2 bases and J gave up 4 bases; unmatched junction bases: 4. Germline CDR1 reads MNHEY; CDR2 reads SMNVEV (reference sequence).

CDR3 coding DNA: TGTGCCAGCAGCCCGGACAGAAACTATGGCTACACCTTC. Its protein product is CASSPDRNYGYTF. V and J are TRBV7-8 and TRBJ1-2; possibly TRBD1 for D (6 bases). Germline-derived CDR1 and CDR2 are SGHVS and FQNEAQ. The CDR3 extends over 13 amino acids. Trimming took off 5 bases at V and 2 bases at J, with 9 bases between the two ends.

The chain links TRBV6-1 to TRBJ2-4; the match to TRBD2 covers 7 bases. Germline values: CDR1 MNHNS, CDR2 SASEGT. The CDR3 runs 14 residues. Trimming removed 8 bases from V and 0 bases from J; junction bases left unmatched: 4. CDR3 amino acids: CASGRALAKNIQYF. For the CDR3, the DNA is TGTGCCAGCGGGAGGGCGTTAGCCAAAAACATTCAGTACTTC.

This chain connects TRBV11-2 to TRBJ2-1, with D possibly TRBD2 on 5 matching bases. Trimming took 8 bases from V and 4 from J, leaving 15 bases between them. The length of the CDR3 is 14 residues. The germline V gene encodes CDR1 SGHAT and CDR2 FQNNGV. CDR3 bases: TGTGCCAGCGTCGAGGGTCTCGGGTACAATGAGCAGTTCTTC. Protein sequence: CASVEGLGYNEQFF.

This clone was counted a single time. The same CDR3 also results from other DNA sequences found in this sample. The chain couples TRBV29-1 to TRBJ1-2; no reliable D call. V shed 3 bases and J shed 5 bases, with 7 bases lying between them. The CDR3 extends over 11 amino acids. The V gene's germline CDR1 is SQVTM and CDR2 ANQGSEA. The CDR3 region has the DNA TGCAGCGTTGAGTCGGGTTATGGCTACACCTTC. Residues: CSVESGYGYTF.

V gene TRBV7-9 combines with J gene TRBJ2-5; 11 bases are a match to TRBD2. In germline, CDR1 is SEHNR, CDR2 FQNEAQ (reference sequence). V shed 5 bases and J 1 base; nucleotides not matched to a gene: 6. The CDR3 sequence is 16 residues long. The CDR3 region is CASSLLAGGTQETQYF. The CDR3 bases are TGTGCCAGCAGCCTGTTAGCGGGGGGGACCCAAGAGACCCAGTACTTC. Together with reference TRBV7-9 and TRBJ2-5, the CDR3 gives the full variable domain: DTGVSQNPRHKITKRGQNVTFRCDPISEHNRLYWYRQTLGQGPEFLTYFQNEAQLEKSRLLSDRFSAERPKGSFSTLEIQRTEQGDSAMYLCASSLLAGGTQETQYFGPGTRLLVL.

The CDR3 sequence is CASRFRGQGAGELFF. The CDR3 bases are TGTGCCAGCAGATTCCGTGGACAGGGGGCCGGGGAGCTGTTTTTT. This sequence joins TRBV19 and TRBJ2-2; TRBD1 matches 10 bases. Germline loops: CDR1 LNHDA, CDR2 SQIVND (reference sequence). The CDR3 consists of 15 residues. Losses at the gene ends were 9 bases for V and 6 bases for J; bases not matched to a gene: 10.

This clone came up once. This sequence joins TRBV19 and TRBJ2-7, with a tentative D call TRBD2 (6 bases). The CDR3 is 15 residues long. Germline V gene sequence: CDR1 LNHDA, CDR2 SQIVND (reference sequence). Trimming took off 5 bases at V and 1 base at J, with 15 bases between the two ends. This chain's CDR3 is CASSLYGSRSYEQYF. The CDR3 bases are TGTGCCAGTAGTCTCTACGGGAGTAGGTCCTACGAGCAGTACTTC.

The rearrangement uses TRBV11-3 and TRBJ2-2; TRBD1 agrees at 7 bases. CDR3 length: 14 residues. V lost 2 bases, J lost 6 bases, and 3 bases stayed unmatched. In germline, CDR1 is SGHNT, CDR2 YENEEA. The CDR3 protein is CASSLRGRAGELFF. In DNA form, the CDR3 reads TGTGCCAGCAGCTTAAGGGGGCGAGCCGGGGAGCTGTTTTTT.

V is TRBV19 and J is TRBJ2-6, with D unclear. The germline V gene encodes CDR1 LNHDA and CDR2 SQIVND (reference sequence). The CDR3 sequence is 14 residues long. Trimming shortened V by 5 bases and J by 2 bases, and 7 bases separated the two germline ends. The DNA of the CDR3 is TGTGCCAGTAGTCCAGGAACTGGGGCCAACGTCCTGACTTTC. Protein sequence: CASSPGTGANVLTF.

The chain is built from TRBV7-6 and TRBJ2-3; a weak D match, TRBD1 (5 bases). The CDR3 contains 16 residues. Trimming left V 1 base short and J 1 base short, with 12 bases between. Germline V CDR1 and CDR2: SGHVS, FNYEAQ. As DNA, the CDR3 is TGTGCCAGCAGCTTAGGTCAGGGTGCGGGCACAGATACGCAGTATTTT. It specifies CASSLGQGAGTDTQYF.

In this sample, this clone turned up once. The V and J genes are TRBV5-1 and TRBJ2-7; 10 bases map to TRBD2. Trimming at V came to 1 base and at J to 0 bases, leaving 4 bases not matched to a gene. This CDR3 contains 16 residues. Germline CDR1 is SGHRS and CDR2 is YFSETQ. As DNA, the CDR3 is TGCGCCAGCAGCTTGAGAAGCGGGAGGGACTCCTACGAGCAGTACTTC. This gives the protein CASSLRSGRDSYEQYF.

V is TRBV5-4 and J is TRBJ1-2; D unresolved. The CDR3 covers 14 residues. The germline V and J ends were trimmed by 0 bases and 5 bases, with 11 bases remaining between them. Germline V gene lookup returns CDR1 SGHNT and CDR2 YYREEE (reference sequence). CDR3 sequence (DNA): TGTGCCAGCAGCTTGGTGCCCGACTCATATGGCTACACCTTC. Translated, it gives CASSLVPDSYGYTF. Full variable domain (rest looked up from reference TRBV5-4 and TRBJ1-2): ETGVTQSPTHLIKTRGQQVTLRCSSQSGHNTVSWYQQALGQGPQFIFQYYREEENGRGNFPPRFSGLQFPNYSSELNVNALELDDSALYLCASSLVPDSYGYTFGSGTRLTVV.

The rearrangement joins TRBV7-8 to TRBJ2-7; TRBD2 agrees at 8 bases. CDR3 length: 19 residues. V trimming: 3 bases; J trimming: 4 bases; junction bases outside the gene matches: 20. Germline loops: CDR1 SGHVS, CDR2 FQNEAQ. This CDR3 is CASSFHRRSGGRFRYEQYF. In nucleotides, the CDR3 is TGTGCCAGCAGCTTCCACCGACGCTCGGGCGGGAGGTTCCGTTACGAGCAGTACTTC.

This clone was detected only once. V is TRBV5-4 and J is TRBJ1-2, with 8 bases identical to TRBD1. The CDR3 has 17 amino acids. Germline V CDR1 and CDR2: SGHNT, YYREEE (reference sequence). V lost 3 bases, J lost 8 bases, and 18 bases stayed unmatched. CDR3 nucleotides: TGTGCCAGCAGCTCCATTAAGGGCCAGGGGGCGCGAAGCGGCTACACCTTC. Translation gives CASSSIKGQGARSGYTF.

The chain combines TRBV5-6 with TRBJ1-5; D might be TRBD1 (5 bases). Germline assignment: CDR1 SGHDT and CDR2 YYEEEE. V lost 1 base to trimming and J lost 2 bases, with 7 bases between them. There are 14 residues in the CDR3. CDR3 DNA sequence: TGTGCCAGCAGCTTGTTACAGGGCAATCAGCCCCAGCATTTT. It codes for CASSLLQGNQPQHF.